The 30 T cell receptor beta chains below come from one sample, sequenced in a study of human T cells and chemical hapten exposure. TCRdb itself ran the RACE reads through MiXCR, one entry per CDR3 protein. In the table there are a few hundred thousand distinct CDR3 sequences, 5.5% of which are singletons. Time point defined: pre-sensitization, week 0. The treatment: therapeutic diphenylcyclopropenone sensitization with weekly scalp DPC. The sample consisted of whole blood, taken in connection with sensitization to the hapten diphenylcyclopropenone (DPC). The origin of the receptors is a woman in her late teens or twenties with alopecia areata. Some clones in this sample may be carry-over from other donors' samples.

This clonotype was picked up many times. The rearrangement links TRBV29-1 to TRBJ2-3, with 12 bases aligning to TRBD2. CDR1 is SQVTM and CDR2 is ANQGSEA in the germline V gene. J gave up 5 bases and V 2 bases, and 5 bases lay outside the gene matches. This CDR3 comprises 15 residues. The CDR3 is CSVESLAGGGDTQYF. In DNA, the CDR3 is TGCAGCGTTGAATCCCTAGCGGGGGGGGGAGATACGCAGTATTTT.

The V call is TRBV7-6, the J call TRBJ2-5; D ambiguous. CDR3 size: 15 residues. V lost 0 bases to trimming and J lost 0 bases, with 8 bases between them. Per germline, CDR1 SGHVS and CDR2 FNYEAQ. The CDR3 here is CASSLAPSYQETQYF. The DNA for the CDR3 is TGTGCCAGCAGCTTAGCCCCAAGTTACCAAGAGACCCAGTACTTC. Together with reference TRBV7-6 and TRBJ2-5, the CDR3 gives the full variable domain: GAGVSQSPRYKVTKRGQDVALRCDPISGHVSLYWYRQALGQGPEFLTYFNYEAQQDKSGLPNDRFSAERPEGSISTLTIQRTEQRDSAMYRCASSLAPSYQETQYFGPGTRLLVL.

The CDR3 DNA sequence: TGTGCCAGCAGCCCCCTCCCCCGGCGGAGCGGGGGGACAGATACGCAGTATTTT. Its protein is CASSPLPRRSGGTDTQYF. The chain recombines TRBV6-2 or TRBV6-3 with TRBJ2-3; 9 positions agree with TRBD2. Looked up from germline, CDR1 is MNHEY and CDR2 is SVGEGT. This CDR3 is built from 18 residues. J was trimmed by 3 bases and V by 6 bases; bases with no gene match: 16.

This clonotype has ten or more counts. The V and J genes are TRBV5-1 and TRBJ1-4; 9 positions match TRBD1. This CDR3 is 14 amino acids long. V dropped 4 bases and J dropped 8; count of bases not matched to a gene: 6. Germline lookup yields CDR1 SGHRS and CDR2 YFSETQ. The DNA of the CDR3 is TGCGCCAGCAGCCTACAGGGGGCGGACGAAAAACTGTTTTTT. This encodes CASSLQGADEKLFF. Complete variable domain (other parts from reference TRBV5-1 and TRBJ1-4): KAGVTQTPRYLIKTRGQQVTLSCSPISGHRSVSWYQQTPGQGLQFLFEYFSETQRNKGNFPGRFSGRQFSNSRSEMNVSTLELGDSALYLCASSLQGADEKLFFGSGTQLSVL.

This clonotype was counted a few times. This rearrangement joins TRBV6-5 to TRBJ1-5; unclear D gene. There are 14 residues in the CDR3. V was trimmed by 0 bases and J by 9 bases, leaving 12 bases between them. Per germline, CDR1 MNHEY and CDR2 SVGAGI. Written as DNA, the CDR3 is TGTGCCAGCAGTTACTCGGAGGGAAGGCGGCCCCAGCATTTT. Translation gives CASSYSEGRRPQHF.

This clonotype was seen many times. J is TRBJ1-5 and V is TRBV6-1; D remains unclear. This CDR3 spans 13 amino acids. The V end lost 6 bases, the J end lost 4 bases, and 10 bases lay between the germline ends. In germline, CDR1 is MNHNS, CDR2 SASEGT. CDR3 DNA sequence: TGTGCCAGCAGCGCCCAGGTTAATCAGCCCCAGCATTTT. This encodes CASSAQVNQPQHF.

At least ten counts were recorded for this clonotype. The rearrangement links TRBV7-8 to TRBJ1-5; 8 bases are shared with TRBD1. The CDR3 has 13 residues. J lost 7 bases, V lost 8 bases, and 7 bases had no gene match. Germline V gene lookup returns CDR1 SGHVS and CDR2 FQNEAQ. The CDR3 region has the DNA TGTGCCAGCCGAGCAGGGGGCTGGCAGCCCCAGCATTTT. Its protein is CASRAGGWQPQHF.

There are many counts of this clonotype. The chain uses TRBV27 and TRBJ2-5, with D unresolved. Between the trimmed V and J ends, which lost 1 base and 1 base, there was a span of 4 bases. Germline V gene lookup returns CDR1 MNHEY and CDR2 SMNVEV (reference sequence). The CDR3 length is 13 residues. CDR3 in amino acids: CASSLYFQETQYF. CDR3 sequence (DNA): TGTGCCAGCAGTTTATACTTCCAAGAGACCCAGTACTTC.

This clonotype was observed at least ten times. The rearrangement links TRBV9 to TRBJ2-2; possibly TRBD1 or TRBD2 for D (6 bases each). The CDR3 is 16 amino acids. Germline V lookup: CDR1 SGDLS, CDR2 YYNGEE. V lost 0 bases and J lost 2, with 11 bases in between. The CDR3 region is CASSVAGGLNTGELFF. Here the CDR3 DNA reads TGTGCCAGCAGCGTAGCTGGGGGGCTCAACACCGGGGAGCTGTTTTTT.

This clonotype showed up just a few times. The J gene is TRBJ2-2, the V gene TRBV29-1; the match to TRBD1 covers 7 bases. J gave up 5 bases and V 2 bases, and 8 bases lay outside the gene matches. The CDR3 runs to 15 residues. CDR1 is SQVTM and CDR2 is ANQGSEA in the germline V gene. CDR3 residues: CSVEFSGGRTGELFF. The CDR3 DNA reads TGCAGCGTTGAATTTTCAGGGGGTCGGACCGGGGAGCTGTTTTTT.

The J gene is TRBJ1-2, the V gene TRBV7-9; D possibly corresponds to TRBD1 (6 bases). Trimming removed 3 bases from V and 3 bases from J, with 14 bases in between. Germline V gene lookup returns CDR1 SEHNR and CDR2 FQNEAQ (reference sequence). The CDR3 is 15 residues long. As DNA, the CDR3 is TGTGCCAGCAGCTTGGAGGTACAGGGCGACTATGGCTACACCTTC. Its translation: CASSLEVQGDYGYTF. The variable domain in full, completed from reference TRBV7-9 and TRBJ1-2, reads DTGVSQNPRHKITKRGQNVTFRCDPISEHNRLYWYRQTLGQGPEFLTYFQNEAQLEKSRLLSDRFSAERPKGSFSTLEIQRTEQGDSAMYLCASSLEVQGDYGYTFGSGTRLTVV.

The chain carries TRBV19 and TRBJ1-5; D ambiguous. V was cut by 3 bases and J by 2 bases, with 11 bases left in between. Germline values: CDR1 LNHDA, CDR2 SQIVND (reference sequence). The CDR3 loop spans 15 amino acids. CDR3 protein: CASSMPTDGNQPQHF. CDR3 in DNA: TGTGCCAGTAGTATGCCCACAGATGGCAATCAGCCCCAGCATTTT.

This clonotype was detected ten times or more. This chain joins TRBV19 and TRBJ2-5; D is unresolved. The CDR3 contains 15 residues. V was shortened by 4 bases and J by 0 bases, with 12 bases between the two germline ends. Germline values: CDR1 LNHDA, CDR2 SQIVND (reference sequence). The CDR3 nucleotides read TGTGCCAGTAGTAAAAGATCCGGACACCAAGAGACCCAGTACTTC. This gives the protein CASSKRSGHQETQYF.

The chain combines TRBV27 with TRBJ2-7, with D possibly being TRBD1 or TRBD2 (5 bases each). The germline CDR1 and CDR2 sequences are MNHEY and SMNVEV (reference sequence). This CDR3 region has 17 residues. V was pared by 2 bases and J by 2 bases, with 19 bases between. CDR3 region: CASSLRRVQGEAYEQYF. The CDR3 DNA sequence: TGTGCCAGCAGTTTAAGGCGGGTGCAGGGAGAGGCCTACGAGCAGTACTTC.

This clonotype was detected ten times or more. This chain links TRBV24-1 with TRBJ2-1; D remains unclear. V shed 2 bases and J shed 4 bases, with 5 bases lying between them. In germline, CDR1 is KGHDR, CDR2 SFDVKD. The CDR3 is made up of 13 amino acids. Here the CDR3 DNA reads TGTGCCACCAGTGATTCCCAATACAATGAGCAGTTCTTC. It is translated as CATSDSQYNEQFF.

As to this clonotype: A much larger clone lies one base from this, so it may be a read error. The chain joins TRBV5-5 to TRBJ2-3, with D unclear. The CDR3 sequence is 16 residues long. The germline CDR1 and CDR2 sequences are SGHKS and YYEKEE (reference sequence). V dropped 0 bases and J dropped 2 bases, with 13 bases sitting between them. The CDR3 sequence is CASSLAQIFTTDTQYF. The CDR3, as DNA: TGTGCCAGCAGCTTGGCCCAGATATTTACCACAGATACGCAGTATTTT.

In the case of this clonotype: A read error may produce the germline difference seen at one junction end. In DNA, the CDR3 is TGCGCCAGCGGCTTGGGGGACGGGGGCACTGGAAACACCATATATTTT. Translated, it gives CASGLGDGGTGNTIYF. V gene TRBV5-1 combines with J gene TRBJ1-3; a possible D gene is TRBD1 (6 bases). The CDR3 runs 16 residues. Germline-derived CDR1 and CDR2 are SGHRS and YFSETQ. Full variable domain (missing parts from reference TRBV5-1 and TRBJ1-3): KAGVTQTPRYLIKTRGQQVTLSCSPISGHRSVSWYQQTPGQGLQFLFEYFSETQRNKGNFPGRFSGRQFSNSRSEMNVSTLELGDSALYLCASGLGDGGTGNTIYFGEGSWLTVV.

The chain uses TRBV9 and TRBJ1-1; the match to TRBD1 covers 7 bases. V gave up 0 bases and J gave up 7 bases; unmatched junction bases: 3. The CDR3 has 13 residues. Germline assignment: CDR1 SGDLS and CDR2 YYNGEE. The CDR3 bases are TGTGCCAGCAGCGTAGTAGCAGGGGGTGAAGCTTTCTTT. Its protein product is CASSVVAGGEAFF.

J is TRBJ2-5 and V is TRBV7-6; no clear D gene. There are 14 residues in the CDR3. From germline, CDR1 is SGHVS and CDR2 FNYEAQ. V was clipped by 1 base and J by 0 bases, with 6 bases between them. The CDR3 region has the DNA TGTGCCAGCAGCTTAGAGCTGTACCAAGAGACCCAGTACTTC. This gives the protein CASSLELYQETQYF.

This clonotype was recorded a few times. V is TRBV6-5 and J is TRBJ1-2; 8 positions agree with TRBD1. The junction had 7 bases not matched to a gene; V was cut back by 2 bases and J by 5 bases. CDR3 length: 15 amino acids. Germline-derived CDR1 and CDR2 are MNHEY and SVGAGI. The CDR3 here is CASSYTSNRGYGYTF. The CDR3 DNA sequence: TGTGCCAGCAGTTACACGTCGAACAGGGGGTATGGCTACACCTTC.

This clonotype was counted ten times or more. CDR3 DNA sequence: TGTGCCAGCAGTGAACGTGGGGGAACCGGGACTACCCAGTTCTTC. This encodes CASSERGGTGTTQFF. The gene calls are TRBV2 and TRBJ2-1; 7 bases map to TRBD2. Germline trimming cut 2 bases from V and 13 bases from J; bases unmatched to any gene: 14. CDR1 is SNHLY, CDR2 FYNNEI, per germline. The CDR3 length is 15 residues. Full variable domain (remainder filled in from reference TRBV2 and TRBJ2-1): EPEVTQTPSHQVTQMGQEVILRCVPISNHLYFYWYRQILGQKVEFLVSFYNNEISEKSEIFDDQFSVERPDGSNFTLKIRSTKLEDSAMYFCASSERGGTGTTQFFGPGTRLTVL.

This clonotype was counted ten times or more. The chain employs TRBV29-1 and TRBJ1-5; 7 bases match TRBD1. From germline, CDR1 is SQVTM and CDR2 ANQGSEA. The CDR3 runs to 15 residues. J gave up 8 bases and V 6 bases, and 16 bases lay outside the gene matches. For the CDR3, the DNA is TGCAGCGTGGGGCTGAGGGGGCGCCTGGGTGAGCCCCAGCATTTT. As protein: CSVGLRGRLGEPQHF. Full variable domain (missing parts from reference TRBV29-1 and TRBJ1-5): SAVISQKPSRDICQRGTSLTIQCQVDSQVTMMFWYRQQPGQSLTLIATANQGSEATYESGFVIDKFPISRPNLTFSTLTVSNMSPEDSSIYLCSVGLRGRLGEPQHFGDGTRLSIL.

This clonotype was observed at least ten times. The chain is built from TRBV18 and TRBJ1-4; no reliable D call. Germline assignment: CDR1 KGHSH and CDR2 LQKENI. Trimming took 0 bases from V and 12 from J, leaving 11 bases between them. The CDR3 has 13 amino acids. The CDR3 reads CASSPPPSLELFF. The CDR3 coding sequence is TGTGCCAGCTCACCACCACCCTCTCTGGAACTGTTTTTT.

This clonotype was detected many times. The chain is built from TRBV12-3 or TRBV12-4 and TRBJ1-5, with D maybe TRBD1 (5 bases). V was shortened by 5 bases and J by 4 bases, with 24 bases between the two germline ends. The CDR3 is 18 residues long. Written as DNA, the CDR3 is TGTGCCAGCAGTAACCTCCCCAGGGCAGGGCTAGCAAATCAGCCCCAGCATTTT. Its translation: CASSNLPRAGLANQPQHF.

The chain has TRBV6-1 and TRBJ2-6; 10 bases are shared with TRBD1. The junction had 7 bases not matched to a gene; V was cut back by 4 bases and J by 1 base. CDR3 length: 18 residues. The germline V gene encodes CDR1 MNHNS and CDR2 SASEGT. Here the CDR3 DNA reads TGTGCCAGCAGTGCGCCCAGACAGGGGGCGTCTGGGGCCAACGTCCTGACTTTC. Protein product: CASSAPRQGASGANVLTF.

This chain links TRBV12-3 or TRBV12-4 with TRBJ2-5; TRBD2 agrees at 10 bases. CDR3 length: 16 amino acids. The J segment lost 2 bases and the V segment lost 5 bases, leaving 8 bases of the junction unmatched. In nucleotides, the CDR3 is TGTGCCAGCAGTCCTAGCGGGGGTACAAATCAAGAGACCCAGTACTTC. It is translated as CASSPSGGTNQETQYF.

This chain connects TRBV14 to TRBJ1-2; 10 bases are a match to TRBD1. V was pared by 2 bases and J by 14 bases, with 8 bases of the junction left unmatched. CDR1 is SGHDN, CDR2 FVKESK, per germline. The CDR3 spans 13 residues. The CDR3 here is CASSQQTGGAYTF. In DNA, the CDR3 is TGTGCCAGCAGCCAACAGACAGGGGGCGCGTATACCTTC. The full variable domain, completed using reference TRBV14 and TRBJ1-2, is EAGVTQFPSHSVIEKGQTVTLRCDPISGHDNLYWYRRVMGKEIKFLLHFVKESKQDESGMPNNRFLAERTGGTYSTLKVQPAELEDSGVYFCASSQQTGGAYTFGSGTRLTVV.

There are many counts of this clonotype. The chain is built from TRBV6-5 and TRBJ1-3; perhaps TRBD1 as D (5 bases). The CDR3 contains 18 residues. Per germline, CDR1 MNHEY and CDR2 SVGAGI. Trimming shortened V by 0 bases and J by 2 bases, and 17 bases separated the two germline ends. Written as DNA, the CDR3 is TGTGCCAGCAGTTACTCGAAGTCGGGACCGCGCGCTGGAAACACCATATATTTT. Translated: CASSYSKSGPRAGNTIYF.

This clonotype was seen repeatedly, ten times or more. The chain combines TRBV7-2 with TRBJ2-1, with 9 bases that match TRBD1. Germline assignment: CDR1 SGHTA and CDR2 FQGNSA. The CDR3 sequence is 14 residues long. The V segment lost 2 bases and the J segment 12 bases; nucleotides outside the gene matches: 8. CDR3 in DNA: TGTGCCAGCAGCTTAACTAATTGGGACAGGGTGCAGTTCTTC. It translates to CASSLTNWDRVQFF.

This clonotype appeared a few times. The chain uses TRBV5-6 and TRBJ1-3; TRBD1 agrees at 8 bases. Trimming at V came to 2 bases and at J to 4 bases, leaving 5 bases not matched to a gene. CDR3 length: 15 amino acids. Germline V gene sequence: CDR1 SGHDT, CDR2 YYEEEE. This chain's CDR3 is CASSFVGTGGNTIYF. Here the CDR3 DNA reads TGTGCCAGCAGCTTCGTGGGGACAGGCGGAAACACCATATATTTT.